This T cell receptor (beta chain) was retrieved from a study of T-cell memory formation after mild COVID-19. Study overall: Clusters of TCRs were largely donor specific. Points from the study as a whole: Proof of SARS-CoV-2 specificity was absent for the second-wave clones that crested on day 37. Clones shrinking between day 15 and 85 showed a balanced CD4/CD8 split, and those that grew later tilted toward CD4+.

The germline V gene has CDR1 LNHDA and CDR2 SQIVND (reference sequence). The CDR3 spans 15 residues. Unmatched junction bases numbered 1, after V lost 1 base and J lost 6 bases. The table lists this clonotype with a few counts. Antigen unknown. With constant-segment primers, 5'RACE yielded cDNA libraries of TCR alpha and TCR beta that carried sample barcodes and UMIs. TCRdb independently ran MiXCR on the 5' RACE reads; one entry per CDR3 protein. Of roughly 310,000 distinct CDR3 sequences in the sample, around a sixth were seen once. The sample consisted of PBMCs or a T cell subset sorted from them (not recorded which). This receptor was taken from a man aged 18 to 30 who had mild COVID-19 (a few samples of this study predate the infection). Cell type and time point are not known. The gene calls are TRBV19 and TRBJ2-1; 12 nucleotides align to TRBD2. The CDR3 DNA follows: TGTGCCAGTAGTATAGGGACTAGCGGGATCAATGAGCAGTTCTTC. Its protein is CASSIGTSGINEQFF.